A selection of T cell receptor beta chains follows, all from one sample in a study of cytomegalovirus exposure and HLA in healthy donors. Method: immunoSEQ multiplex PCR; TCRdb's copy keeps in-frame clones and lacks some. This repertoire shows roughly 110,000 clones, 88% found once; its top ten account for roughly 2%. What was sequenced was PBMCs. These receptors were obtained from a woman aged 18-29 years in good health and CMV-seropositive. Both conserved end residues are part of each CDR3. Each record gives: clone size, J gene, D gene, V gene, CDR3 protein, CDR3 DNA. D genes are given only for firm matches. Clone size appears in some rows only: once, few, many, or a class for an expanded clone.

>NA|TRBJ1-1|NA|TRBV19
CASSRKNTEAFF
TGTGCCAGTAGCAGGAAAAACACTGAAGCTTTCTTT
>NA|TRBJ2-3|NA|TRBV9
CASSEESTDTQYF
TGTGCCAGCAGCGAGGAGAGCACAGATACGCAGTATTTT
>NA|TRBJ2-1|NA|TRBV27
CASSLMGSPPYNEQFF
TGTGCCAGCAGTTTAATGGGTAGCCCCCCCTACAATGAGCAGTTCTTC
>few|TRBJ1-4|TRBD1|TRBV2
CASSEVGQRGEKLFF
TGTGCCAGCAGTGAGGTGGGACAGAGGGGAGAAAAACTGTTTTTT
>NA|TRBJ2-3|NA|TRBV5-1
CASSLVPGQGSTDTQYF
TGCGCCAGCAGCTTGGTTCCCGGGCAGGGCAGCACAGATACGCAGTATTTT
>NA|TRBJ2-7|TRBD1|TRBV18
CASSPTGTENEQYF
TGTGCCAGCTCACCAACCGGGACAGAAAACGAGCAGTACTTC
>NA|TRBJ2-1|TRBD1|TRBV27
CASSLSGQGFNEQFF
TGTGCCAGCAGTTTATCGGGACAGGGGTTCAATGAGCAGTTCTTC
>NA|TRBJ1-5|NA|TRBV7-8
CASSRSGSGYSNQPQHF
TGTGCCAGCAGCCGGTCGGGGAGTGGGTATAGCAATCAGCCCCAGCATTTT
>once|TRBJ2-2|NA|TRBV27
CASSLSAGPTTGELFF
TGTGCCAGCAGTTTATCGGCGGGGCCCACCACCGGGGAGCTGTTTTTT
>NA|TRBJ2-2|TRBD2|TRBV7-2
CASSGTSTGELFF
TGTGCCAGCAGTGGGACTAGCACCGGGGAGCTGTTTTTT
>NA|TRBJ2-5|NA|TRBV28
CASSLSAGRIETQYF
TGTGCCAGCAGTTTATCGGCAGGGCGGATCGAGACCCAGTACTTC
>NA|TRBJ1-2|TRBD1|TRBV9
CASSVGSDRGGGYTF
TGTGCCAGCAGCGTAGGGTCCGACAGGGGCGGAGGCTACACCTTC
>NA|TRBJ1-1|NA|TRBV28
CASSHDSWVAFF
TGTGCCAGCAGTCACGACAGTTGGGTAGCTTTCTTT
>NA|TRBJ2-1|NA|TRBV27
CASSFRVPYNEQFF
TGTGCCAGCAGTTTCCGGGTGCCCTACAATGAGCAGTTCTTC
>NA|TRBJ1-5|NA|TRBV4-1
CASSPGENGNQPQHF
TGCGCCAGCAGCCCAGGGGAGAACGGCAATCAGCCCCAGCATTTT
>NA|TRBJ1-5|NA|TRBV2
CASREGAQYSNQPQHF
TGTGCCAGCAGAGAAGGGGCGCAATATAGCAATCAGCCCCAGCATTTT
>few|TRBJ2-2|NA|TRBV7-3
CASSLCRRRYTGELFF
TGTGCCAGCAGCTTGTGTCGTCGCAGATACACCGGGGAGCTGTTTTTT
>NA|TRBJ2-7|NA|TRBV5-4
CASSLGQYEQYF
TGTGCCAGCAGCTTGGGACAATACGAGCAGTACTTC
>NA|TRBJ2-1|NA|TRBV9
CASSSSGGWSYNEQFF
TGTGCCAGCAGCTCTTCGGGGGGCTGGTCCTACAATGAGCAGTTCTTC
>NA|TRBJ1-1|NA|TRBV2
CASTLKGGEAFF
TGTGCCAGCACCCTGAAGGGAGGTGAAGCTTTCTTT
>once|TRBJ1-1|TRBD1|TRBV9
CASSPYGQESYENTEAFF
TGTGCCAGCAGCCCCTACGGACAGGAGTCGTACGAGAACACTGAAGCTTTCTTT
>once|TRBJ1-3|TRBD1|TRBV6-1
CASSTRQGMGNTIYF
TGTGCCAGCAGTACCAGACAGGGAATGGGAAACACCATATATTTT
>NA|TRBJ1-2|NA|TRBV5-1
CASTTGLANYGYTF
TGCGCCAGCACCACAGGCTTAGCTAACTATGGCTACACCTTC
>NA|TRBJ2-2|NA|TRBV29-1
CSVEVAKGGPGELFF
TGCAGCGTTGAAGTGGCCAAGGGAGGTCCCGGGGAGCTGTTTTTT
>NA|TRBJ1-3|NA|TRBV5-6
CASSLERLISGNTIYF
TGTGCCAGCAGCTTGGAGCGACTGATCTCTGGAAACACCATATATTTT
>NA|TRBJ1-6|TRBD1|TRBV7-2
CASSLATQGAGSPLHF
TGTGCCAGCAGCTTAGCTACACAGGGGGCAGGTTCACCCCTCCACTTT
>once|TRBJ1-5|TRBD1|TRBV2
CASSVNEGQGNQPQHF
TGTGCCAGCAGTGTAAACGAGGGACAGGGGAATCAGCCCCAGCATTTT